The next 19 T cell receptor beta chains were all read from a single sample in a study of blood T cell repertoires in COVID-19 (dated by TCRdb to about 2020). The library was built by means of the immunoSEQ multiplex PCR assay. TCRdb limited this immuneACCESS table to in-frame rearrangements with V and J called. A share of clones is missing; checked studies link under half to unresolved V genes, and the rest is unexplained. The sample table records some 400,000 clones; about nine tenths of these occur just once. The biggest ten clones account for about 1.7% of the sample. Sequencing was carried out using PBMCs or T cells enriched from blood (not recorded which). These receptors originate from a woman in her twenties or thirties who had recovered from COVID-19.

This clone was recorded only once. The chain employs TRBV27 and TRBJ1-3; tentatively, D is TRBD1 (5 bases). The germline V gene encodes CDR1 MNHEY and CDR2 SMNVEV (reference sequence). The V end lost 5 bases, the J end lost 0 bases, and 17 bases lay between the germline ends. The CDR3 covers 17 residues. The CDR3 protein is CASSHRRDLISGNTIYF. DNA of the CDR3: TGTGCCAGCAGTCACCGCAGGGACTTGATCTCTGGAAACACCATATATTTT.

This sequence joins TRBV2 and TRBJ1-1; D gene unclear. The CDR3 runs 13 residues. Germline values: CDR1 SNHLY, CDR2 FYNNEI. The V gene lost 6 bases and the J gene lost 10 bases, with 18 bases spanning the gap. The CDR3 DNA follows: TGTGCCAGCAGGGAGGACGCGGAGGGTCTAGCTTTCTTT. Its translation: CASREDAEGLAFF.

The chain combines TRBV5-1 with TRBJ2-3; 9 bases are a match to TRBD2. V was pared by 1 base and J by 3 bases, with 9 bases of the junction left unmatched. The CDR3 contains 17 residues. CDR1 and CDR2 (germline): SGHRS, YFSETQ. CDR3 sequence reads: CASSLFLAGWETDTQYF. Written as DNA, the CDR3 is TGCGCCAGCAGCTTGTTCCTAGCGGGATGGGAAACAGATACGCAGTATTTT.

The chain has TRBV18 and TRBJ2-2, with D possibly matching TRBD2 (6 bases). The germline gives CDR1 KGHSH, CDR2 LQKENI. The CDR3 length is 17 residues. The V gene lost 5 bases and the J gene lost 4 bases, with 20 bases spanning the gap. The CDR3 nucleotides are TGTGCCAGCTCAACCACCGGCACTAGCAAGCCCACCGGGGAGCTGTTTTTT. Amino acids: CASSTTGTSKPTGELFF.

The rearrangement uses TRBV9 and TRBJ2-7; TRBD1 is a possible D gene (5 bases). Germline V CDR1 and CDR2: SGDLS, YYNGEE. The V end lost 4 bases, the J end lost 10 bases, and 15 bases lay between the germline ends. This CDR3 is 12 amino acids long. CDR3 sequence: CASSLDNRIQYF. CDR3 DNA: TGTGCCAGCAGCCTCGACAACAGGATTCAGTACTTC.

The CDR3: CASSFLETGLNEQFF. CDR3 DNA sequence: TGTGCCAGCAGTTTTCTTGAGACAGGGCTAAATGAGCAGTTCTTC. The chain couples TRBV28 to TRBJ2-1; 7 bases map to TRBD1. The CDR3 is made up of 15 amino acids. The germline CDR1 and CDR2 sequences are MDHEN and SYDVKM. V gave up 3 bases and J gave up 7 bases; unmatched junction bases: 9.

The chain employs TRBV5-4 and TRBJ1-2; 9 nucleotides line up with TRBD1. Trimming at V came to 3 bases and at J to 2 bases, leaving 2 bases not matched to a gene. The CDR3 extends over 14 amino acids. The V gene's germline CDR1 is SGHNT and CDR2 YYREEE (reference sequence). The CDR3 loop is CASSSGTGNYGYTF. The DNA for the CDR3 is TGTGCCAGCAGCTCCGGGACAGGGAACTATGGCTACACCTTC.

The chain carries TRBV7-2 and TRBJ1-5; D is undetermined. The V gene's germline CDR1 is SGHTA and CDR2 FQGNSA. V was trimmed by 1 base and J by 0 bases, leaving 10 bases between them. This CDR3 spans 16 amino acids. CDR3 protein: CASSLGVRGSNQPQHF. CDR3 nucleotides: TGTGCCAGCAGCTTAGGGGTTCGAGGTAGCAATCAGCCCCAGCATTTT. The whole variable domain, filled in from reference TRBV7-2 and TRBJ1-5, reads GAGVSQSPSNKVTEKGKDVELRCDPISGHTALYWYRQSLGQGLEFLIYFQGNSAPDKSGLPSDRFSAERTGGSVSTLTIQRTQQEDSAVYLCASSLGVRGSNQPQHFGDGTRLSIL.

The rearrangement uses TRBV2 and TRBJ1-2; maybe TRBD1 (6 bases). The CDR3 extends over 14 amino acids. V was clipped by 4 bases and J by 3 bases, with 12 bases between them. Germline-derived CDR1 and CDR2 are SNHLY and FYNNEI. The CDR3 sequence is CASSVGGGDYGYTF. CDR3 bases: TGTGCCAGCAGTGTGGGAGGGGGAGACTATGGCTACACCTTC.

The rearrangement links TRBV5-8 to TRBJ2-4; 11 bases fit TRBD2. The CDR3 loop spans 17 amino acids. Germline-derived CDR1 and CDR2 are SGHTS and YDEGEE. Unmatched junction bases numbered 6, after V lost 4 bases and J lost 0 bases. The DNA of the CDR3 is TGTGCCAGCAGCCGCCTAGCGGGAGGACTAGCCAAAAACATTCAGTACTTC. Amino acids: CASSRLAGGLAKNIQYF. The full variable domain, in which reference TRBV5-8 and TRBJ2-4 provide the parts outside the CDR3, is EAGVTQSPTHLIKTRGQQATLRCSPISGHTSVYWYQQALGLGLQFLLWYDEGEERNRGNFPPRFSGRQFPNYSSELNVNALELEDSALYLCASSRLAGGLAKNIQYFGAGTRLSVL.

The rearrangement uses TRBV6-2 or TRBV6-3 and TRBJ1-2; maybe TRBD1 (5 bases). The V end lost 2 bases, the J end lost 8 bases, and 18 bases lay between the germline ends. The germline gives CDR1 MNHEY, CDR2 SVGEGT. The CDR3 is made up of 15 amino acids. The CDR3 loop reads CASSYTQVGDYGYTF. Here the CDR3 DNA reads TGTGCCAGCAGTTACACACAGGTCGGAGATTACGGCTACACCTTC.

The chain couples TRBV2 to TRBJ1-5; D gene uncertain. This CDR3 is built from 17 residues. CDR1 and CDR2 from the germline V gene are SNHLY and FYNNEI. V was trimmed by 8 bases and J by 0 bases, leaving 20 bases between them. The CDR3 coding sequence is TGTGCCAGCGCGCGGGGTTTTCCCCCTTATAGCAATCAGCCCCAGCATTTT. Amino acids: CASARGFPPYSNQPQHF.

This sequence joins TRBV9 and TRBJ1-1, with D uncertain. CDR1 and CDR2 from the germline V gene are SGDLS and YYNGEE. Trimming removed 1 base at V and 2 bases at J, with 6 bases between. The CDR3 is 13 residues long. DNA of the CDR3: TGTGCCAGCAGCGTATCCATTAACACTGAAGCTTTCTTT. Encoded protein: CASSVSINTEAFF.

The chain combines TRBV7-2 with TRBJ2-7; D is ambiguous. CDR3 size: 15 residues. The germline gives CDR1 SGHTA, CDR2 FQGNSA. Trimming pared 4 bases from V and 3 bases from J, leaving 16 bases between. CDR3 sequence (DNA): TGTGCCAGCAGCTCTACAGTTGGCAGAAACTACGAGCAGTACTTC. As protein: CASSSTVGRNYEQYF.

The rearrangement uses TRBV5-1 and TRBJ2-3; D is ambiguous. V lost 3 bases and J 3 bases, leaving 11 bases between the germline ends. The CDR3 is 14 residues long. The germline V gene encodes CDR1 SGHRS and CDR2 YFSETQ. CDR3 DNA: TGCGCCAGCAGCTATGAGGTCGGGACAGATACGCAGTATTTT. It specifies CASSYEVGTDTQYF. Supplemented by reference TRBV5-1 and TRBJ2-3, the full variable domain reads KAGVTQTPRYLIKTRGQQVTLSCSPISGHRSVSWYQQTPGQGLQFLFEYFSETQRNKGNFPGRFSGRQFSNSRSEMNVSTLELGDSALYLCASSYEVGTDTQYFGPGTRLTVL.

This chain connects TRBV4-1 to TRBJ2-5, with 7 bases lining up with TRBD1. The V and J ends lost 4 bases and 5 bases, in that order; junction bases with no gene match: 10. The CDR3 is made up of 15 amino acids. Per germline, CDR1 MGHRA and CDR2 YSYEKL. The CDR3 DNA is TGCGCCAGCAGCCTAAATTACAGGGGATACGAGACCCAGTACTTC. It specifies CASSLNYRGYETQYF.

The chain employs TRBV6-5 and TRBJ1-1; the match to TRBD1 covers 7 bases. This CDR3 has 16 residues. Losses at the gene ends were 6 bases for V and 1 base for J; bases not matched to a gene: 11. From germline, CDR1 is MNHEY and CDR2 SVGAGI. CDR3 amino acids: CASSYTQRDRNTEAFF. The CDR3 DNA is TGTGCCAGCAGCTACACCCAACGGGACAGGAACACTGAAGCTTTCTTT.

This clone was seen only a few times. The chain has TRBV3-1 (or the pseudogene TRBV3-2) and TRBJ2-5, with a weak D call TRBD2 (5 bases). Trimming cost V 0 bases and J 5 bases, with 7 bases left between them. CDR1 is LGHDT and CDR2 is YNNKEL in the germline V gene (reference sequence). CDR3 length: 13 amino acids. The CDR3 protein is CASSQDRGETQYF. As DNA, the CDR3 is TGTGCCAGCAGCCAAGATCGAGGGGAGACCCAGTACTTC.

This chain connects TRBV19 to TRBJ2-6; 9 positions match TRBD1. Germline CDR1 LNHDA, CDR2 SQIVND (reference sequence). V dropped 1 base and J dropped 6; count of bases not matched to a gene: 4. This CDR3 is built from 16 residues. The CDR3, as DNA: TGTGCCAGTAGTATAGTGGGGACAGGGACGGCCAACGTCCTGACTTTC. Residues: CASSIVGTGTANVLTF. Combining the CDR3 with reference TRBV19 and TRBJ2-6 gives the whole variable domain DGGITQSPKYLFRKEGQNVTLSCEQNLNHDAMYWYRQDPGQGLRLIYYSQIVNDFQKGDIAEGYSVSREKKESFPLTVTSAQKNPTAFYLCASSIVGTGTANVLTFGAGSRLTVL.